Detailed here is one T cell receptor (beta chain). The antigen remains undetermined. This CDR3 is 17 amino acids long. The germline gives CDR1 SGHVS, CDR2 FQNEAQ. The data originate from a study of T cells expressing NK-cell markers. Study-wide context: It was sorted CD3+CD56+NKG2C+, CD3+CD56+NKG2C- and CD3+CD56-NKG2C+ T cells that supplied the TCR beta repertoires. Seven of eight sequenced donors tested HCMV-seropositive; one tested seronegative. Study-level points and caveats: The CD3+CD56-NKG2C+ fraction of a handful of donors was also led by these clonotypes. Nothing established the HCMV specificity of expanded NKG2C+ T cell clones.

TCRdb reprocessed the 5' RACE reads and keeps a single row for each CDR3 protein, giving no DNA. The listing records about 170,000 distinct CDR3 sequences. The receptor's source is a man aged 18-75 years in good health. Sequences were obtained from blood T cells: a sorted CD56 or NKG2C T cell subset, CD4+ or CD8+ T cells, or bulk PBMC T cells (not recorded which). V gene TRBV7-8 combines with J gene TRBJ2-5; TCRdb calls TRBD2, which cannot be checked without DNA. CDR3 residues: CASSSVSSGDSRETQYF.